These T cell receptor beta chains were read from a single sample in a study of metastatic and nonmetastatic thyroid tumors. Using MiXCR, TCRdb re-called clones from the PCR reads. The table records under 20,000 clones, about a quarter of them present only once. Sequencing was performed on blood. These receptor sequences come from a male donor with papillary thyroid cancer or a benign thyroid nodule (not recorded which). Some clones in this sample may be carry-over from other donors' samples. The CDR3 runs from the conserved cysteine through the conserved F or W. D genes are given only for firm matches. Part of the rows lack a size; the others show once, few, many or a class for expanded clones.

size: medium-sized
D: .
V: TRBV6-4
J: TRBJ2-2
CDR3: CASSDGGGANTGELFF
DNA: TGTGCCAGCAGTGACGGTGGGGGAGCGAACACCGGGGAGCTGTTTTTT

size: .
D: .
V: TRBV20-1
J: TRBJ1-2
CDR3: CSASVSYGYTF
DNA: TGCAGTGCTAGCGTATCCTATGGCTACACCTTC

size: few
D: .
V: TRBV20-1
J: TRBJ1-5
CDR3: CSASVPGIISNQPQHF
DNA: TGCAGTGCTAGCGTCCCAGGGATAATTAGCAATCAGCCCCAGCATTTT

size: many
D: TRBD1
V: TRBV29-1
J: TRBJ1-1
CDR3: CSASGGKGNTEAFF
DNA: TGCAGCGCATCAGGGGGCAAGGGGAACACTGAAGCTTTCTTT

size: medium-sized
D: .
V: TRBV20-1
J: TRBJ2-7
CDR3: CSARGTEPYEQYF
DNA: TGCAGTGCTAGAGGGACAGAGCCCTACGAGCAGTACTTC

size: medium-sized
D: TRBD1
V: TRBV20-1
J: TRBJ1-1
CDR3: CSAGQGATEAFF
DNA: TGCAGTGCTGGACAGGGGGCCACTGAAGCTTTCTTT

size: many
D: .
V: TRBV7-8
J: TRBJ2-1
CDR3: CASSLIGYNEQFF
DNA: TGTGCCAGCAGCTTAATCGGTTACAATGAGCAGTTCTTC

size: many
D: TRBD2
V: TRBV6-4
J: TRBJ2-2
CDR3: CASSDSTSGGTGELFF
DNA: TGTGCCAGCAGTGACTCGACTAGCGGGGGCACCGGGGAGCTGTTTTTT

size: .
D: .
V: TRBV20-1
J: TRBJ1-5
CDR3: CSARDPQGNQPQHF
DNA: TGCAGTGCTAGAGACCCTCAGGGCAATCAGCCCCAGCATTTT

size: .
D: .
V: TRBV7-2
J: TRBJ2-7
CDR3: CAISPRYEQYF
DNA: TGTGCCATCAGCCCCAGATACGAGCAGTACTTC

size: medium-sized
D: .
V: TRBV20-1
J: TRBJ2-1
CDR3: CSARMSRNADEQFF
DNA: TGCAGTGCTAGGATGTCTAGAAATGCCGATGAGCAGTTCTTC

size: many
D: .
V: TRBV2
J: TRBJ2-1
CDR3: CASRAGDNEQFF
DNA: TGTGCCAGCAGAGCGGGTGACAATGAGCAGTTCTTC

size: medium-sized
D: .
V: TRBV6-1
J: TRBJ1-5
CDR3: CASSEASEAFVPQHF
DNA: TGTGCCAGCAGTGAAGCGAGTGAGGCCTTCGTGCCCCAGCATTTT

size: few
D: TRBD1
V: TRBV19
J: TRBJ2-7
CDR3: CASHGQGNDEQYF
DNA: TGTGCCAGCCATGGACAGGGGAACGACGAGCAGTACTTC

size: many
D: .
V: TRBV6-1
J: TRBJ2-2
CDR3: CASQRGALDTGELFF
DNA: TGTGCCAGCCAAAGGGGGGCACTGGACACCGGGGAGCTGTTTTTT

size: .
D: .
V: TRBV20-1
J: TRBJ2-1
CDR3: CSARLFGPSPMDEQFF
DNA: TGCAGTGCTAGACTTTTCGGGCCAAGTCCGATGGATGAGCAGTTCTTC

size: few
D: TRBD2
V: TRBV19
J: TRBJ2-7
CDR3: CASALAGRESYEQYF
DNA: TGTGCCAGCGCCCTAGCGGGGCGCGAGTCCTACGAGCAGTACTTC

size: many
D: TRBD2
V: TRBV7-3
J: TRBJ2-3
CDR3: CASSLRLREGGTQYF
DNA: TGTGCCAGCAGCTTAAGATTGCGGGAGGGGGGTACGCAGTATTTT

size: few
D: TRBD2
V: TRBV6-1
J: TRBJ2-1
CDR3: CASVQIAGSYNEQFF
DNA: TGTGCCAGCGTACAAATAGCGGGCTCCTACAATGAGCAGTTCTTC

size: few
D: .
V: TRBV6-1
J: TRBJ2-7
CDR3: CASSEGLGGYEQYF
DNA: TGTGCCAGCAGTGAGGGACTCGGGGGCTACGAGCAGTACTTC

size: .
D: .
V: TRBV12-3/TRBV12-4
J: TRBJ2-1
CDR3: CASLPGISYNEQFF
DNA: TGTGCCAGCCTACCGGGGATATCCTACAATGAGCAGTTCTTC

size: few
D: .
V: TRBV5-1
J: TRBJ2-7
CDR3: CASSLAGGLFYEQYF
DNA: TGCGCCAGCAGCTTGGCAGGGGGACTTTTCTACGAGCAGTACTTC

size: .
D: TRBD1
V: TRBV20-1
J: TRBJ2-7
CDR3: CSARDGTGVYEQYF
DNA: TGCAGTGCTAGAGATGGGACAGGAGTCTACGAGCAGTACTTC

size: .
D: .
V: TRBV20-1
J: TRBJ2-7
CDR3: CSARDTGRRTYEQYF
DNA: TGCAGTGCTAGAGATACCGGCAGGAGGACCTACGAGCAGTACTTC

size: few
D: .
V: TRBV20-1
J: TRBJ2-2
CDR3: CSARDILNTGELFF
DNA: TGCAGTGCTAGAGATATACTGAACACCGGGGAGCTGTTTTTT

size: .
D: .
V: TRBV20-1
J: TRBJ2-7
CDR3: CSARDGRVAVELYF
DNA: TGCAGTGCTAGAGATGGTAGGGTGGCCGTAGAGCTGTACTTC

size: .
D: TRBD1
V: TRBV6-1
J: TRBJ2-5
CDR3: CASSVQGAGETQYF
DNA: TGTGCCAGCAGCGTACAGGGGGCTGGGGAGACCCAGTACTTC

size: .
D: .
V: TRBV5-1
J: TRBJ2-7
CDR3: CASSLRAGTYEQYF
DNA: TGCGCCAGCAGCTTGAGGGCAGGTACCTACGAGCAGTACTTC

size: .
D: TRBD1
V: TRBV20-1
J: TRBJ1-1
CDR3: CSARGTGLAEAFF
DNA: TGCAGTGCTAGGGGGACAGGACTCGCTGAAGCTTTCTTT

size: many
D: TRBD1
V: TRBV10-2
J: TRBJ1-1
CDR3: CASSERTAGWDRGQGTEAFF
DNA: TGCGCCAGCAGTGAAAGGACAGCGGGGTGGGACAGGGGGCAGGGCACTGAAGCTTTCTTT

size: many
D: .
V: TRBV18
J: TRBJ1-1
CDR3: CASSPGAPPNTEAFF
DNA: TGTGCCAGCTCACCAGGGGCTCCACCGAACACTGAAGCTTTCTTT

size: .
D: .
V: TRBV11-2
J: TRBJ2-7
CDR3: CASSIRPQSYEQYF
DNA: TGTGCCAGCAGCATTCGTCCCCAGTCCTACGAGCAGTACTTC

size: .
D: TRBD1
V: TRBV28
J: TRBJ2-6
CDR3: CASSLRFPRTGNTGANVLTF
DNA: TGTGCCAGCAGTTTACGGTTCCCGCGGACAGGGAATACTGGGGCCAACGTCCTGACTTTC

size: .
D: .
V: TRBV4-2
J: TRBJ2-1
CDR3: CASSQESPGVYNEQFF
DNA: TGTGCCAGCAGCCAAGAATCGCCAGGGGTATACAATGAGCAGTTCTTC

size: medium-sized
D: TRBD1
V: TRBV6-1
J: TRBJ1-1
CDR3: CASSEALQGARAFF
DNA: TGTGCCAGCAGTGAAGCGCTACAGGGGGCAAGAGCTTTCTTT

size: many
D: .
V: TRBV30
J: TRBJ1-6
CDR3: CAWRTDSPLHF
DNA: TGTGCCTGGAGGACCGATTCACCCCTCCACTTT

size: medium-sized
D: TRBD1
V: TRBV20-1
J: TRBJ1-6
CDR3: CSACRDRGGSPLHF
DNA: TGCAGTGCTTGCCGGGACAGGGGTGGATCACCCCTCCACTTT

size: medium-sized
D: .
V: TRBV4-2
J: TRBJ1-5
CDR3: CASSQNRVRGGNQPQHF
DNA: TGTGCCAGCAGCCAAAACAGGGTTAGGGGGGGCAATCAGCCCCAGCATTTT

size: .
D: TRBD2
V: TRBV5-1
J: TRBJ2-1
CDR3: CASTPTGGPYNEQFF
DNA: TGCGCCAGCACCCCAACGGGAGGCCCCTACAATGAGCAGTTCTTC

size: many
D: TRBD1
V: TRBV15
J: TRBJ2-5
CDR3: CATGPDRGFTGETQYF
DNA: TGTGCCACCGGACCGGACAGGGGTTTTACTGGAGAGACCCAGTACTTC